The 5 T cell receptor beta chains below all came from one sample that was sequenced in a study of blood T cell repertoires in COVID-19. The data were produced by immunoSEQ multiplex PCR, yet TCRdb's version contains in-frame clones alone and is incomplete. The table shows 220,000 or so clones, with around 81% occurring only once. The source material was peripheral blood. These receptors were obtained from a woman in her 30s who had recovered from COVID-19.

The rearrangement uses TRBV28 and TRBJ2-7; TRBD2 agrees at 13 bases. Germline trimming cut 9 bases from V and 2 bases from J; bases unmatched to any gene: 13. The CDR3 covers 17 residues. Germline V gene lookup returns CDR1 MDHEN and CDR2 SYDVKM. The CDR3 spells CASPPSSGLAGTYEQYF. The DNA of the CDR3 is TGTGCCAGTCCACCATCTTCGGGACTAGCGGGGACCTACGAGCAGTACTTC.

Here the CDR3 reads CASSDQGQGRNEQFF. CDR3 DNA: TGCGCCAGCAGTGACCAAGGACAGGGTCGGAATGAGCAGTTCTTC. V gene TRBV10-2 combines with J gene TRBJ2-1, with 8 bases identical to TRBD1. Germline loops: CDR1 WSHSY, CDR2 SAAADI. V lost 3 bases and J lost 7; bases outside the gene matches: 8. The CDR3 runs 15 residues.

The chain couples TRBV6-4 to TRBJ2-2, with 10 bases fitting TRBD2. V shed 8 bases and J 7 bases; nucleotides not matched to a gene: 4. Germline loops: CDR1 MRHNA, CDR2 SNTAGT. The CDR3 spans 13 residues. CDR3 bases: TGTGCCAGCCGGACTAGCGGCGGCGGGGAGCTGTTTTTT. As protein: CASRTSGGGELFF.

This rearrangement joins TRBV9 to TRBJ1-3, with D possibly matching TRBD1 (5 bases). CDR1 and CDR2 (germline): SGDLS, YYNGEE. Trimming removed 3 bases at V and 1 base at J, with 17 bases between. The CDR3 is made up of 17 amino acids. In DNA form, the CDR3 reads TGTGCCAGCAGCGAGGGGTCGAGACACCGTTCTGGAAACACCATATATTTT. Amino acid sequence: CASSEGSRHRSGNTIYF. The full variable domain, completed using reference TRBV9 and TRBJ1-3, is DSGVTQTPKHLITATGQRVTLRCSPRSGDLSVYWYQQSLDQGLQFLIQYYNGEERAKGNILERFSAQQFPDLHSELNLSSLELGDSALYFCASSEGSRHRSGNTIYFGEGSWLTVV.

The rearrangement uses TRBV28 and TRBJ1-3; TRBD1 agrees at 10 bases. Germline V lookup: CDR1 MDHEN, CDR2 SYDVKM. The trim removed 4 bases at V and 8 bases at J, leaving 2 bases unmatched. The CDR3 has 13 residues. The CDR3 DNA follows: TGTGCCAGCAGTTCAGGGACAGGGGACACCATATATTTT. It codes for CASSSGTGDTIYF.